This T cell receptor (beta chain) was found in a study of cytomegalovirus exposure and HLA in healthy donors. This clone was seen a handful of times. Germline V lookup: CDR1 MNHEY, CDR2 SVGAGI. Trimming took off 0 bases at V and 4 bases at J, with 15 bases between the two ends. This CDR3 is 16 amino acids long. Both 60 Vbeta primers and 13 Jbeta primers went into the PCR. This table comes from immunoSEQ multiplex PCR, and its TCRdb copy is limited to in-frame clones, with some not included. The data show some 77,000 clones, roughly 78% seen once. The sample taken for sequencing was PBMCs. The J gene is TRBJ1-1, the V gene TRBV6-5, with D tentatively TRBD1 (5 bases). The TCR was taken from a man aged 25 to 40 in good health and CMV-seronegative. The CDR3 region is CASSYSAGSSVTEAFF. DNA of the CDR3: TGTGCCAGCAGTTACTCGGCAGGGTCGTCCGTCACTGAAGCTTTCTTT.